This T cell receptor (beta chain) was sequenced for a study of cytomegalovirus exposure and HLA in healthy donors. Study as a whole: The same platform was used for the 95 to 150 validation repertoires and the 600 to 850 first-cohort repertoires, a later analysis reported. Study conclusions and caveats: Three of the chains that were CMV-associated were confirmed in vitro to be specific for CMV antigens. Listed as cytomegalovirus-associated were 150 or so TCR beta chains.

Concerning this clone itself: Its antigen is currently unknown.

The repertoire was sequenced with immunoSEQ multiplex PCR; TCRdb's copy has only in-frame clones and lacks some. Among some 100,000 clones, 88% were seen once, and the ten largest hold less than 4.5%. V lost 1 base and J lost 5, with 15 bases in between. The CDR3 has 15 amino acids. Germline lookup yields CDR1 SGHRS and CDR2 YFSETQ. This sequence was found in a young man in good health and CMV-seropositive. Sequencing was carried out using PBMCs. This chain uses TRBV5-1 with TRBJ1-1; D may be TRBD1 (6 bases). CDR3 in amino acids: CASSLSQGLYTEAFF. The CDR3 DNA reads as TGCGCCAGCAGCTTGTCCCAGGGGTTGTATACTGAAGCTTTCTTT.